These T cell receptor beta chains were read from a single sample in a study of shared clonotypes between healthy human individuals. Method: immunoSEQ multiplex PCR; TCRdb's copy keeps in-frame clones and lacks some. The table lists fewer than 800,000 clones, around 92% of them singletons. Specimen: naive CD8+ T cells sorted from blood. These TCRs come from a man aged 25 to 45 in good health. The CDR3 runs from the conserved cysteine through the conserved F or W. D genes are given only for firm matches. The size entry is marked missing in some rows and otherwise reads once, few, many or a size class.

size: .
V: TRBV7-6
D: .
J: TRBJ1-1
CDR3: CASSLYGPVEAFF
DNA: TGTGCCAGCAGCTTATATGGGCCCGTGGAGGCTTTCTTT

size: .
V: TRBV6-4
D: TRBD2
J: TRBJ2-1
CDR3: CASSTGTSGSSGQFF
DNA: TGTGCCAGCAGTACCGGGACTAGCGGGAGTTCTGGGCAGTTCTTC

size: .
V: TRBV2
D: TRBD1
J: TRBJ2-1
CDR3: CASTSGYSGQGMDEQFF
DNA: TGTGCCAGCACCAGCGGGTATTCGGGACAGGGGATGGATGAGCAGTTCTTC

size: .
V: TRBV30
D: TRBD1
J: TRBJ2-6
CDR3: CAWLPGTGFPGANVLTF
DNA: TGTGCCTGGCTCCCCGGGACAGGGTTCCCTGGGGCCAACGTCCTGACTTTC

size: .
V: TRBV27
D: TRBD1
J: TRBJ1-5
CDR3: CASSHRQGSQPQHF
DNA: TGTGCCAGCAGTCATAGACAGGGCAGCCAGCCCCAGCATTTT

size: .
V: TRBV11-3
D: TRBD2
J: TRBJ2-2
CDR3: CASSQTSGYTGELFF
DNA: TGTGCCAGCAGCCAAACTAGCGGCTACACCGGGGAGCTGTTTTTT

size: many
V: TRBV4-3
D: .
J: TRBJ2-3
CDR3: CASSQFQGSGDTQYF
DNA: TGCGCCAGCAGCCAATTCCAGGGTAGTGGAGATACGCAGTATTTT

size: .
V: TRBV7-9
D: TRBD2
J: TRBJ2-7
CDR3: CASSQPGGFYEQYF
DNA: TGTGCCAGCAGCCAACCCGGGGGGTTCTACGAGCAGTACTTC

size: .
V: TRBV5-8
D: TRBD1
J: TRBJ2-7
CDR3: CASSSRQGTYEQYF
DNA: TGTGCCAGCAGCTCCCGACAGGGAACCTACGAGCAGTACTTC

size: .
V: TRBV27
D: .
J: TRBJ2-2
CDR3: CASSLRRLFGELFF
DNA: TGTGCCAGCAGTTTACGGCGGTTGTTCGGGGAGCTGTTTTTT

size: .
V: TRBV6-5
D: TRBD2
J: TRBJ2-1
CDR3: CASSYSLAGFGEQFF
DNA: TGTGCCAGCAGTTACAGCCTAGCGGGATTTGGTGAGCAGTTCTTC

size: .
V: TRBV6-5
D: .
J: TRBJ2-3
CDR3: CASSYSALGTDTQYF
DNA: TGTGCCAGCAGTTACTCCGCCCTAGGCACAGATACGCAGTATTTT

size: .
V: TRBV4-1
D: .
J: TRBJ2-2
CDR3: CASSHDNTGELFF
DNA: TGCGCCAGCAGCCACGACAACACCGGGGAGCTGTTTTTT

size: .
V: TRBV6-5
D: TRBD2
J: TRBJ2-7
CDR3: CASSYSITSGRYEQYF
DNA: TGTGCCAGCAGTTACTCGATCACTAGCGGGAGATACGAGCAGTACTTC

size: .
V: TRBV7-2
D: .
J: TRBJ2-7
CDR3: CASSLGGTTYEQYF
DNA: TGTGCCAGCAGCTTAGGAGGGACGACCTACGAGCAGTACTTC

size: .
V: TRBV27
D: .
J: TRBJ2-1
CDR3: CASSPGPYNEQFF
DNA: TGTGCCAGCAGTCCCGGACCCTACAATGAGCAGTTCTTC

size: few
V: TRBV9
D: TRBD2
J: TRBJ2-3
CDR3: CASSPLAGGADTQYF
DNA: TGTGCCAGCAGCCCTCTAGCGGGAGGCGCAGATACGCAGTATTTT

size: once
V: TRBV30
D: .
J: TRBJ1-3
CDR3: CAWSGQMLSGNTIYF
DNA: TGTGCCTGGTCCGGACAGATGCTCTCTGGAAACACCATATATTTT